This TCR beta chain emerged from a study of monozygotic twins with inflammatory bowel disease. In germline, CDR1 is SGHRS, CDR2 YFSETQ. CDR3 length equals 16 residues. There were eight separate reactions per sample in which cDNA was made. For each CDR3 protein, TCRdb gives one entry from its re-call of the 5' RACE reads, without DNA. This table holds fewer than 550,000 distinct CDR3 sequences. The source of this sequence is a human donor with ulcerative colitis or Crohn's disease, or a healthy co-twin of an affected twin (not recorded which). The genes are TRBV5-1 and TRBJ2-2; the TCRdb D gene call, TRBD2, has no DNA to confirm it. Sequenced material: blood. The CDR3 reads CASSPGLAPQAGELFF.